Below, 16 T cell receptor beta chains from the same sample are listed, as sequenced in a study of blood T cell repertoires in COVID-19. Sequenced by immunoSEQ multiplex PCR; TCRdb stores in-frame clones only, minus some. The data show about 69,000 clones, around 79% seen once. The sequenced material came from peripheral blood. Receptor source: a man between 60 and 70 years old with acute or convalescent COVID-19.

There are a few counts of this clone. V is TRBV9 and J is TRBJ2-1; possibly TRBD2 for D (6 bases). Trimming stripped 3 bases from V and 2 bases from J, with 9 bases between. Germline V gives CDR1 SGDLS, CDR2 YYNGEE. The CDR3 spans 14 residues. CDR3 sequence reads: CASSGAGPYNEQFF. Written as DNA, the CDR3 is TGTGCCAGCAGCGGGGCGGGACCCTACAATGAGCAGTTCTTC.

CDR3 protein: CASSLYRTSSNQPQHF. CDR3 nucleotide sequence: TGTGCCAGCAGTTTATACCGGACAAGTAGCAATCAGCCCCAGCATTTT. This sequence joins TRBV27 and TRBJ1-5; maybe TRBD1 (5 bases). Germline CDR1 is MNHEY and CDR2 is SMNVEV (reference sequence). Trimming pared 1 base from V and 0 bases from J, leaving 10 bases between. The CDR3 loop spans 16 amino acids.

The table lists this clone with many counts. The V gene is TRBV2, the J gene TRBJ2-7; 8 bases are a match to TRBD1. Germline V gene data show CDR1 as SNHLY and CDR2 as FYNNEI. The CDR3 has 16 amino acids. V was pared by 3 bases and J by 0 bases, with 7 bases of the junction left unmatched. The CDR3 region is CASSERTGRSSYEQYF. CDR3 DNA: TGTGCCAGCAGTGAGAGGACAGGGCGATCCTCCTACGAGCAGTACTTC. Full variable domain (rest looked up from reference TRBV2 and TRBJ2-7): EPEVTQTPSHQVTQMGQEVILRCVPISNHLYFYWYRQILGQKVEFLVSFYNNEISEKSEIFDDQFSVERPDGSNFTLKIRSTKLEDSAMYFCASSERTGRSSYEQYFGPGTRLTVT.

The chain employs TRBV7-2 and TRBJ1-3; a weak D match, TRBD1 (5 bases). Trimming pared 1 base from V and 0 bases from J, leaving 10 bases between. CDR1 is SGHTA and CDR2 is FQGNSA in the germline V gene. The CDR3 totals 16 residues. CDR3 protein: CASSLGQITSGNTIYF. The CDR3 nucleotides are TGTGCCAGCAGCTTAGGACAGATAACCTCTGGAAACACCATATATTTT.

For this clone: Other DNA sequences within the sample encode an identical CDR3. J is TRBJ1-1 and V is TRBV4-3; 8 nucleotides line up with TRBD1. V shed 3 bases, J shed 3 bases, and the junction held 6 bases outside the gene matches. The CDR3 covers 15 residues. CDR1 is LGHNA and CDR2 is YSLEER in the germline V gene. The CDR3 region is CASSQRTGRDTEAFF. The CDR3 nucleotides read TGCGCCAGCAGCCAGCGGACAGGGAGGGACACTGAAGCTTTCTTT.

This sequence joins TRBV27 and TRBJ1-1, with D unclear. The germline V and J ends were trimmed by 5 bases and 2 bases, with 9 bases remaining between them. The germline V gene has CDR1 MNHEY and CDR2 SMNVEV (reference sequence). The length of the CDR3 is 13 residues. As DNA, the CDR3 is TGTGCCAGCAGTGCCCAGGAAAACACTGAAGCTTTCTTT. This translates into CASSAQENTEAFF.

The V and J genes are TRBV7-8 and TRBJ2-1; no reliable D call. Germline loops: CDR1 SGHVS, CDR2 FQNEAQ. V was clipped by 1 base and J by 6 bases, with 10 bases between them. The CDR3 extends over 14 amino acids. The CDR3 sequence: CASSLERGPNEQFF. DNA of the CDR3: TGTGCCAGCAGCTTAGAGCGAGGTCCCAATGAGCAGTTCTTC.

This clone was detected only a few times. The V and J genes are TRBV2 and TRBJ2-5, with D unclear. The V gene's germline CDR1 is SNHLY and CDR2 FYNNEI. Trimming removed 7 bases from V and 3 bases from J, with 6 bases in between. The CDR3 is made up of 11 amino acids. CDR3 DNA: TGTGCCAGCAACCAGGAAGAGACCCAGTACTTC. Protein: CASNQEETQYF.

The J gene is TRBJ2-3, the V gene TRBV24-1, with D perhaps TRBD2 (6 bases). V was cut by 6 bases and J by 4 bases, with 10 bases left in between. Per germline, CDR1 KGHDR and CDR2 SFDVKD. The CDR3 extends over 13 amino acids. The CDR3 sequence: CATSRLVPDTQYF. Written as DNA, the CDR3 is TGTGCCACCAGTAGACTAGTCCCAGATACGCAGTATTTT.

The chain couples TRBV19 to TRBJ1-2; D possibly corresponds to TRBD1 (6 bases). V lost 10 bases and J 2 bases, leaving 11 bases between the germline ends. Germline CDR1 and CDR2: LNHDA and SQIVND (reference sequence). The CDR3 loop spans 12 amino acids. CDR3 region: CATAQGNYGYTF. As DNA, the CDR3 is TGTGCCACCGCCCAGGGGAACTATGGCTACACCTTC.

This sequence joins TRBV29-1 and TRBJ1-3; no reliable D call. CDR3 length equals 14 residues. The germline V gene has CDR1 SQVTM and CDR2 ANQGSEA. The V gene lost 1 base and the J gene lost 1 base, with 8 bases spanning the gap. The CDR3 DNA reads TGCAGCGTTGAAGTGACACGATCTGGAAACACCATATATTTT. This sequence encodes CSVEVTRSGNTIYF.

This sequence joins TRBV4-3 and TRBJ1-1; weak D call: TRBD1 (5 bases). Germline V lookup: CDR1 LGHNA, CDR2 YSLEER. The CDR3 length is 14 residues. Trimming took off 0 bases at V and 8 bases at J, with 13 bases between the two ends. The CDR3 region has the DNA TGCGCCAGCAGCCAAGATTGGACACTGGAAGAAGCTTTCTTT. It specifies CASSQDWTLEEAFF.

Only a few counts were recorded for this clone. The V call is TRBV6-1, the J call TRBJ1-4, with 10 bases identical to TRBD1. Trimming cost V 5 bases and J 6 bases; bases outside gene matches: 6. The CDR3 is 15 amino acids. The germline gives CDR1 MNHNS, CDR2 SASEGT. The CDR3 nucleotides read TGTGCCAGCAGTTCGAGACAGGGGGCTTATGAAAAACTGTTTTTT. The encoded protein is CASSSRQGAYEKLFF.

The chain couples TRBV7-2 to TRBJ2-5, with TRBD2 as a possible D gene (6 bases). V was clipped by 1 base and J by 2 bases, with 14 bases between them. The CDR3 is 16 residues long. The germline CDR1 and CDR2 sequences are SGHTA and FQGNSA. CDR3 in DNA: TGTGCCAGCAGCTTAGGCGGGGCCCCATCTCAAGAGACCCAGTACTTC. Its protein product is CASSLGGAPSQETQYF.

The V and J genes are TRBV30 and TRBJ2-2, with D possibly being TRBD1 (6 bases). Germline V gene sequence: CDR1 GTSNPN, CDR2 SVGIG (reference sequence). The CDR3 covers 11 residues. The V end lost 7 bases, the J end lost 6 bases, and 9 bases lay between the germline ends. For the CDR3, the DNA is TGTGCCTATCAGGGGTCCGGGGAGCTGTTTTTT. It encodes CAYQGSGELFF.

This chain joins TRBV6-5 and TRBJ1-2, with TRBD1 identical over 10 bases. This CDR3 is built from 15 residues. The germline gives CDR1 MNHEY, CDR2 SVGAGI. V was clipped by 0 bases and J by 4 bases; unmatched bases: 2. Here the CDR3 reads CASSYSGQGSYGYTF. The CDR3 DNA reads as TGTGCCAGCAGTTACTCGGGACAGGGGAGCTATGGCTACACCTTC.